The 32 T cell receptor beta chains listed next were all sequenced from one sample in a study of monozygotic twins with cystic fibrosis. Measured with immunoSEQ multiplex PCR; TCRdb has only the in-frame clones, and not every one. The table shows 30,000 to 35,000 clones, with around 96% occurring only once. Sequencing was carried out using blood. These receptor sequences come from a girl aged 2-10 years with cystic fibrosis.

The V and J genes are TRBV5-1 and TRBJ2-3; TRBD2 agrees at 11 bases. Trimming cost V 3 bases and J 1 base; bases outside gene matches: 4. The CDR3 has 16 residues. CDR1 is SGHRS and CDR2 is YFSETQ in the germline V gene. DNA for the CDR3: TGCGCCAGCAGCTCCCGACTAGCGGGACGCACAGATACGCAGTATTTT. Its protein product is CASSSRLAGRTDTQYF.

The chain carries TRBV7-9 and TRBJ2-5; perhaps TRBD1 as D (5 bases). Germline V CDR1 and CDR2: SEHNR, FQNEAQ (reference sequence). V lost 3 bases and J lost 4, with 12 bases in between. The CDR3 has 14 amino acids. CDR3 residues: CASSLESRAETQYF. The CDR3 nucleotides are TGTGCCAGCAGCTTGGAGTCCAGGGCAGAGACCCAGTACTTC. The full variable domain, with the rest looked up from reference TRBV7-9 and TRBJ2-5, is DTGVSQNPRHKITKRGQNVTFRCDPISEHNRLYWYRQTLGQGPEFLTYFQNEAQLEKSRLLSDRFSAERPKGSFSTLEIQRTEQGDSAMYLCASSLESRAETQYFGPGTRLLVL.

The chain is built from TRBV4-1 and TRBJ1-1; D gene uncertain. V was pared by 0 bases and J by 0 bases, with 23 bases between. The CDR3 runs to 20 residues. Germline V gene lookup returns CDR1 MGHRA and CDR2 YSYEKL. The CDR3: CASSQEVKREPEYLNTEAFF. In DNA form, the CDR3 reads TGCGCCAGCAGCCAAGAGGTAAAGAGGGAACCAGAATACTTGAACACTGAAGCTTTCTTT.

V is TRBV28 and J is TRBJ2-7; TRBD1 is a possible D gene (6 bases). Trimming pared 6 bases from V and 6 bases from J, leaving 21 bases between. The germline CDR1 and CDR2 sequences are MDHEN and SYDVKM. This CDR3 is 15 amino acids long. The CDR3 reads CASSHQRQGRFEQYF. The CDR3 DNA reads TGTGCCAGCAGCCACCAAAGGCAGGGGAGATTCGAGCAGTACTTC.

The CDR3 DNA follows: TGTGCCAGTAGTATTTCGGGGTTGGACGGCTACACCTTC. This translates into CASSISGLDGYTF. This chain joins TRBV19 and TRBJ1-2; no clear D. CDR3 size: 13 residues. The V end lost 3 bases, the J end lost 8 bases, and 13 bases lay between the germline ends. Looked up from germline, CDR1 is LNHDA and CDR2 is SQIVND (reference sequence).

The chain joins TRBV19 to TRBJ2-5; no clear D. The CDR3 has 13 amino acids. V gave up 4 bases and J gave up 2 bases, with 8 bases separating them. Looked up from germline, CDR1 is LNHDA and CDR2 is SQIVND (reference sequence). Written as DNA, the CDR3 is TGTGCCAGTAGTAACGAACTTCAAGAGACCCAGTACTTC. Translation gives CASSNELQETQYF.

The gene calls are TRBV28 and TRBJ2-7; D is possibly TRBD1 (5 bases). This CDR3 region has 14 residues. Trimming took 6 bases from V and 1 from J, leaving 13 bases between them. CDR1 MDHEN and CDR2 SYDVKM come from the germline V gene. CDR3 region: CASSPAGLSYEQYF. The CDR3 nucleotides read TGTGCCAGCAGCCCTGCAGGGCTATCCTACGAGCAGTACTTC. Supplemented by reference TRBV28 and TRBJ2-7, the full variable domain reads DVKVTQSSRYLVKRTGEKVFLECVQDMDHENMFWYRQDPGLGLRLIYFSYDVKMKEKGDIPEGYSVSREKKERFSLILESASTNQTSMYLCASSPAGLSYEQYFGPGTRLTVT.

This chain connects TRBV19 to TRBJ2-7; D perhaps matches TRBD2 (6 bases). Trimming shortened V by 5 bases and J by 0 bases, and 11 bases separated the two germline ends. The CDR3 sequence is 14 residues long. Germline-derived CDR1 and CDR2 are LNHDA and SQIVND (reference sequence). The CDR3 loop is CASSWDGSSYEQYF. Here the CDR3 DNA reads TGTGCCAGTAGTTGGGACGGGAGCTCCTACGAGCAGTACTTC. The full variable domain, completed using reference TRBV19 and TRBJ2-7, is DGGITQSPKYLFRKEGQNVTLSCEQNLNHDAMYWYRQDPGQGLRLIYYSQIVNDFQKGDIAEGYSVSREKKESFPLTVTSAQKNPTAFYLCASSWDGSSYEQYFGPGTRLTVT.

This chain's CDR3 is CASSMVTGELFF. CDR3 coding DNA: TGTGCCAGTAGTATGGTCACCGGGGAGCTGTTTTTT. This chain uses TRBV19 with TRBJ2-2, with D uncertain. The CDR3 loop spans 12 amino acids. CDR1 is LNHDA and CDR2 is SQIVND in the germline V gene (reference sequence). The ends were cut back, 3 bases at V and 4 bases at J, with 3 bases in the middle.

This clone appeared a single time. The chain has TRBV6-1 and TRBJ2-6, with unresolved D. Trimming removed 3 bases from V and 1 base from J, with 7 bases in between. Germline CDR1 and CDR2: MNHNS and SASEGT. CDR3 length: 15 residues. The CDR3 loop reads CASSDGGSGANVLTF. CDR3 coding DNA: TGTGCCAGCAGTGATGGCGGTTCTGGGGCCAACGTCCTGACTTTC.

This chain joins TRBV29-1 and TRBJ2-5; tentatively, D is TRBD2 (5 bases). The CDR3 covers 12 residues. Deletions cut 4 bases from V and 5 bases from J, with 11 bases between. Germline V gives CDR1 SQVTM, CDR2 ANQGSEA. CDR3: CSVGSSVETQYF. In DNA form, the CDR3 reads TGCAGCGTTGGGAGTAGCGTGGAGACCCAGTACTTC. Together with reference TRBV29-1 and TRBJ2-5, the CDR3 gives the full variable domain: SAVISQKPSRDICQRGTSLTIQCQVDSQVTMMFWYRQQPGQSLTLIATANQGSEATYESGFVIDKFPISRPNLTFSTLTVSNMSPEDSSIYLCSVGSSVETQYFGPGTRLLVL.

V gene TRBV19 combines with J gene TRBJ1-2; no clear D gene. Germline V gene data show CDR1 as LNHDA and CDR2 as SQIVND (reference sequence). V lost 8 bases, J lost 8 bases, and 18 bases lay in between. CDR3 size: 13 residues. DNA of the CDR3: TGTGCCAGTCTTCGAACGGGCGGTGAGGGCTACACCTTC. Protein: CASLRTGGEGYTF.

The CDR3: CASSLVGDTMELFF. The CDR3 DNA is TGCGCCAGCAGCTTGGTCGGGGATACTATGGAACTGTTTTTT. The chain carries TRBV5-1 and TRBJ1-4; D gene uncertain. V gave up 0 bases and J gave up 12 bases, with 15 bases separating them. This CDR3 spans 14 amino acids. Germline CDR1 SGHRS, CDR2 YFSETQ.

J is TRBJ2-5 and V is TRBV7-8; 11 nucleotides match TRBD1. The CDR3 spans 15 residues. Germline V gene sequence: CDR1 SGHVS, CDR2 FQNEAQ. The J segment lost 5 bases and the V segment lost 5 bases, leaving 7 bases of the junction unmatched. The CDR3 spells CASSNGQGAGETQYF. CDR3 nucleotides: TGTGCCAGCAGCAACGGACAGGGGGCAGGGGAGACCCAGTACTTC.

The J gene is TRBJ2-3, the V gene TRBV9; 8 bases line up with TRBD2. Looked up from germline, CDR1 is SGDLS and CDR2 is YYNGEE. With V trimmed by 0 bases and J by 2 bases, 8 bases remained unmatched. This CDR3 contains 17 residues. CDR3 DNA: TGTGCCAGCAGCGTAGGCCGGAGCGGGAGCTCCACAGATACGCAGTATTTT. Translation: CASSVGRSGSSTDTQYF.

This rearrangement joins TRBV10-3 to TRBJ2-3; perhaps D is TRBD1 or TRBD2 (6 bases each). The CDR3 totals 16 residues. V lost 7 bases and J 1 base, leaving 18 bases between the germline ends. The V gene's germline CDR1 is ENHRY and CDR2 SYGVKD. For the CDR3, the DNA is TGTGCCATCACCCGAGGGGGGACGGTTGGCACAGATACGCAGTATTTT. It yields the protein CAITRGGTVGTDTQYF.

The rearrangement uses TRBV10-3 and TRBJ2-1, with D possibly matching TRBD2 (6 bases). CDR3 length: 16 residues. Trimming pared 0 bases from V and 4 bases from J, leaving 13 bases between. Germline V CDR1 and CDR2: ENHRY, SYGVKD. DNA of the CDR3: TGTGCCATCAGTGAGTCGACTAGAAGTAAGTACAATGAGCAGTTCTTC. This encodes CAISESTRSKYNEQFF.

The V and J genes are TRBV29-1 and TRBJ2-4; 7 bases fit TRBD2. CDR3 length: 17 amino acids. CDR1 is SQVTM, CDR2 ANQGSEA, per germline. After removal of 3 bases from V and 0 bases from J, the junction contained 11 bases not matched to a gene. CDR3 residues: CSVDPKGIAGAKNIQYF. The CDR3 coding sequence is TGCAGCGTTGACCCCAAAGGGATAGCGGGAGCCAAAAACATTCAGTACTTC.

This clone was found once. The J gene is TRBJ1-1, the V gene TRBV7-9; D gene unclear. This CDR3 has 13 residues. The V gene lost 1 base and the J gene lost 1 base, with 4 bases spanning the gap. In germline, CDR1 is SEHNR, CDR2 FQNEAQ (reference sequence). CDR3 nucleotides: TGTGCCAGCAGCTTAGGGGCGAACACTGAAGCTTTCTTT. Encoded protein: CASSLGANTEAFF.

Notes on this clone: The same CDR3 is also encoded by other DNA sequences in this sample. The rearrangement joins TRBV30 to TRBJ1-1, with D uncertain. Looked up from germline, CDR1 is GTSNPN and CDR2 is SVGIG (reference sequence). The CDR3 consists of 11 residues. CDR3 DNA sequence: TGTGCTCGACAAGCCGCAAACGAAGCTTTCTTT. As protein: CARQAANEAFF. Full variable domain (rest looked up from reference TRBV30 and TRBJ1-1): SQTIHQWPATLVQPVGSPLSLECTVEGTSNPNLYWYRQAAGRGLQLLFYSVGIGQISSEVPQNLSASRPQDRQFILSSKKLLLSDSGFYLCARQAANEAFFGQGTRLTVV.

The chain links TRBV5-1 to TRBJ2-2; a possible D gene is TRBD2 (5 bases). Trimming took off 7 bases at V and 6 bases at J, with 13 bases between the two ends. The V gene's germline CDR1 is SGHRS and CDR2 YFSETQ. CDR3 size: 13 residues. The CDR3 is CASGSLVPGELFF. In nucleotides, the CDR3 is TGCGCCAGCGGGAGTTTGGTCCCCGGGGAGCTGTTTTTT.

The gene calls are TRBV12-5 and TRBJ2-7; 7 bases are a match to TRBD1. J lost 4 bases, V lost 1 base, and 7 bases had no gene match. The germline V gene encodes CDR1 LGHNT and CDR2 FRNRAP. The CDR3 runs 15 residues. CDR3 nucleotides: TGTGCTAGTGGTTTGGGAACAGGGGTAGGGTACGAGCAGTACTTC. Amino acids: CASGLGTGVGYEQYF.

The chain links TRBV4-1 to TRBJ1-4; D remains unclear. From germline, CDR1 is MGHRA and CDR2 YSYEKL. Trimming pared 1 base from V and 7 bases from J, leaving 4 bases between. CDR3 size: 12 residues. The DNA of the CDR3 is TGCGCCAGCAGCCAAGGTTCTGAAAAACTGTTTTTT. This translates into CASSQGSEKLFF.

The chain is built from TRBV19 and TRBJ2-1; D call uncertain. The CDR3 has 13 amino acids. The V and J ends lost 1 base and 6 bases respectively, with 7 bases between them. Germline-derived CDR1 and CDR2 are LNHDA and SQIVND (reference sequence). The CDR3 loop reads CASSIAPGNEQFF. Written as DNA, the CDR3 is TGTGCCAGTAGTATAGCCCCCGGCAATGAGCAGTTCTTC.

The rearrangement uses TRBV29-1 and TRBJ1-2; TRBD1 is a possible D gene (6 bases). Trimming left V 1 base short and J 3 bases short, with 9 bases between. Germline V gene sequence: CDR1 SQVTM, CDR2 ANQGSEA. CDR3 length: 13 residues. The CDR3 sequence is CSVEGQADYGYTF. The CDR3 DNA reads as TGCAGCGTTGAAGGACAGGCTGACTATGGCTACACCTTC.

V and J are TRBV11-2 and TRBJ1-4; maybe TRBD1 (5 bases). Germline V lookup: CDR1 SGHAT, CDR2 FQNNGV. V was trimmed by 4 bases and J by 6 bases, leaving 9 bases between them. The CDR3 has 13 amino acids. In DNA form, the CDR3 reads TGTGCCAGCAGCTCACCAGGGTATGAAAAACTGTTTTTT. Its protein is CASSSPGYEKLFF.

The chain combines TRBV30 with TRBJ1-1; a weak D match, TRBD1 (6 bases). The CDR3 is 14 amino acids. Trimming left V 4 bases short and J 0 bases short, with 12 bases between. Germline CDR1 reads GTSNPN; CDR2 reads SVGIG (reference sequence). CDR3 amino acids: CAWTGVTLNTEAFF. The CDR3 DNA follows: TGTGCCTGGACAGGGGTTACCCTGAACACTGAAGCTTTCTTT.

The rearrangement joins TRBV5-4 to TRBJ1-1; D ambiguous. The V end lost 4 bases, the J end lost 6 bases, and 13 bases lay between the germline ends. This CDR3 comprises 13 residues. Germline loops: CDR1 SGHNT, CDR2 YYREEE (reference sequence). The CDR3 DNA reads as TGTGCCAGCAGCCCCAGCGGACCCCCTGAAGCTTTCTTT. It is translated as CASSPSGPPEAFF.

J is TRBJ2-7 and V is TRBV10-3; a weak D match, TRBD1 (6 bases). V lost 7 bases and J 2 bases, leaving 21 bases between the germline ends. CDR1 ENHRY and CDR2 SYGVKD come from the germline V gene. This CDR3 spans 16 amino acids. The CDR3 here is CAITTGNGTKPYEQYF. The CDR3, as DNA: TGTGCCATCACTACCGGAAACGGGACAAAACCCTACGAGCAGTACTTC.

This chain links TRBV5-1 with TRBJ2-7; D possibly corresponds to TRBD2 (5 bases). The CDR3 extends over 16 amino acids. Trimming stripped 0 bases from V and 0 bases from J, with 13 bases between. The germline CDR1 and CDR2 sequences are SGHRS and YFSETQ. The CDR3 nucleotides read TGCGCCAGCAGCTTGGCCGGTCTAGCCGACTCCTACGAGCAGTACTTC. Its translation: CASSLAGLADSYEQYF.

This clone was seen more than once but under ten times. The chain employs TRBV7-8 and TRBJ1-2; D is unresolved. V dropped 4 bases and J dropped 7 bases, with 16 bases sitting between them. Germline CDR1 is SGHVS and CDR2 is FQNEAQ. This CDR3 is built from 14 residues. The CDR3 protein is CASSSASPLSGYTF. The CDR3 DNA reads TGTGCCAGCAGCTCCGCCAGCCCCCTCAGTGGCTACACCTTC.

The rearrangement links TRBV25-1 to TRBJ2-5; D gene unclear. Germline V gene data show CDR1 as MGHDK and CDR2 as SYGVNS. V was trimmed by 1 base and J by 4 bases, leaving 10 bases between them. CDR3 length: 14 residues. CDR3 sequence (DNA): TGTGCCAGCAGTGAATTAGTTCTAGGAGAGACCCAGTACTTC. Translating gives CASSELVLGETQYF.